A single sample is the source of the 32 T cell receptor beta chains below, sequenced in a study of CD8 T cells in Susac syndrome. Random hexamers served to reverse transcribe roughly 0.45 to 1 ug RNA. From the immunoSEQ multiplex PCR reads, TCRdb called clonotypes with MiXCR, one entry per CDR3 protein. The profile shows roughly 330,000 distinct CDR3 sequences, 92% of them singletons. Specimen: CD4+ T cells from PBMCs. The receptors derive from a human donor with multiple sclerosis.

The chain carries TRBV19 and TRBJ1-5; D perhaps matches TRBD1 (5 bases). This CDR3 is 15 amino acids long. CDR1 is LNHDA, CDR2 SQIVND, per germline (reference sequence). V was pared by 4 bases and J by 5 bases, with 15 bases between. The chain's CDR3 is CASSTQRQKHQPQHF. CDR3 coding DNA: TGTGCCAGTAGTACCCAAAGACAGAAACATCAGCCCCAGCATTTT. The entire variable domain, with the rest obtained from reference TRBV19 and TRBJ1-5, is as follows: DGGITQSPKYLFRKEGQNVTLSCEQNLNHDAMYWYRQDPGQGLRLIYYSQIVNDFQKGDIAEGYSVSREKKESFPLTVTSAQKNPTAFYLCASSTQRQKHQPQHFGDGTRLSIL.

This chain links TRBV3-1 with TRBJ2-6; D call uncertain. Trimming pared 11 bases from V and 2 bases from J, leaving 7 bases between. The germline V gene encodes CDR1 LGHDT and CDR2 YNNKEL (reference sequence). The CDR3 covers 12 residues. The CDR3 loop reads CAASAGANVLTF. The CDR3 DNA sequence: TGTGCCGCCTCGGCTGGGGCCAACGTCCTGACTTTC.

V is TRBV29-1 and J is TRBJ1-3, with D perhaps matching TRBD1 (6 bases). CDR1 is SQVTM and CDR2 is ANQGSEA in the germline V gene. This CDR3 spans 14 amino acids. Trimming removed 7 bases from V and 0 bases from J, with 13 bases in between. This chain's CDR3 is CSAHSRGSGNTIYF. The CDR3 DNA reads TGCAGCGCTCATTCCAGGGGCTCTGGAAACACCATATATTTT.

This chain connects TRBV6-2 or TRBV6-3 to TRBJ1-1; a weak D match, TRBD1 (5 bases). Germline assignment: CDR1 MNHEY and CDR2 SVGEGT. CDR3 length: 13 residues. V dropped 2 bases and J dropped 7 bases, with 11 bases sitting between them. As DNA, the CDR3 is TGTGCCAGCAGTTACCTCCGTGGGGGTGAAGCTTTCTTT. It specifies CASSYLRGGEAFF.

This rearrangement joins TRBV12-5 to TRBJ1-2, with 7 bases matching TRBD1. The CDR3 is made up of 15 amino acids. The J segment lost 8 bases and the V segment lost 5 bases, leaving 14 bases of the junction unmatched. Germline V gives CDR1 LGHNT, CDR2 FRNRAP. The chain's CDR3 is CASGRRSRQGEGYTF. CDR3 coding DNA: TGTGCTAGTGGTCGCCGTTCACGACAGGGCGAAGGCTACACCTTC.

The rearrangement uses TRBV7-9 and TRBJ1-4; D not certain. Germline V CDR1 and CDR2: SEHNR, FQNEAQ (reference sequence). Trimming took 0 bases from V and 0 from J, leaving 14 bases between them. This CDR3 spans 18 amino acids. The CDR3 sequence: CASSLATIELATNEKLFF. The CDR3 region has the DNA TGTGCCAGCAGCTTAGCCACTATAGAATTGGCAACTAATGAAAAACTGTTTTTT.

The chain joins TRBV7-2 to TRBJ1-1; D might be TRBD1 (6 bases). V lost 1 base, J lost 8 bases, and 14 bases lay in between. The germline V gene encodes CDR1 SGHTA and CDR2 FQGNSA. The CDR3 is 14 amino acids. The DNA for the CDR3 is TGTGCCAGCAGCTTAGACACTGGGGGGCGCGAAGCTTTCTTT. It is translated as CASSLDTGGREAFF.

As DNA, the CDR3 is TGTGCCAGCAGCTTAGAAGGGATCACCGGGGAGCTGTTTTTT. This gives the protein CASSLEGITGELFF. This chain joins TRBV11-2 and TRBJ2-2, with D hard to call. V was cut by 0 bases and J by 4 bases, with 6 bases left in between. Germline-derived CDR1 and CDR2 are SGHAT and FQNNGV. The CDR3 totals 14 residues.

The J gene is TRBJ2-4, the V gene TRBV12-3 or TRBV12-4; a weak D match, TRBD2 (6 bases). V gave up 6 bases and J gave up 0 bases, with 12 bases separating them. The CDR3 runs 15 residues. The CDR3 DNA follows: TGTGCCAGCAGCGGGACTGTGCTAGCCAAAAACATTCAGTACTTC. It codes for CASSGTVLAKNIQYF.

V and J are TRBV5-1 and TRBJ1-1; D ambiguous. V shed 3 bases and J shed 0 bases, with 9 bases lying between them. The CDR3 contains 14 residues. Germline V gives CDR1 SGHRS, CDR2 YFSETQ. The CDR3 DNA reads TGCGCCAGCAGCTCGACTGTAATGAACACTGAAGCTTTCTTT. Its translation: CASSSTVMNTEAFF.

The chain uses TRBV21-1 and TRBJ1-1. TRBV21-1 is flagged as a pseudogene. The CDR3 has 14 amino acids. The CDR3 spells CASTKSPGSTEAFF. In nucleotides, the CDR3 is TGTGCCAGCACGAAAAGTCCGGGAAGCACTGAAGCTTTCTTT.

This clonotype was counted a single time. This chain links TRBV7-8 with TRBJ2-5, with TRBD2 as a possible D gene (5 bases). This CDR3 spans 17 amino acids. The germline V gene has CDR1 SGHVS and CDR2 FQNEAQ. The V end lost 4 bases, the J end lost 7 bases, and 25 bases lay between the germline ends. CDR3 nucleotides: TGTGCCAGCAGCTCCCAGGAGAGTGGGGTGTCCCGGGGGACCCAGTACTTC. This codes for CASSSQESGVSRGTQYF. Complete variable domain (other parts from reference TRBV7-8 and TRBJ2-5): GAGVSQSPRYKVAKRGQDVALRCDPISGHVSLFWYQQALGQGPEFLTYFQNEAQLDKSGLPSDRFFAERPEGSVSTLKIQRTQQEDSAVYLCASSSQESGVSRGTQYFGPGTRLLVL.

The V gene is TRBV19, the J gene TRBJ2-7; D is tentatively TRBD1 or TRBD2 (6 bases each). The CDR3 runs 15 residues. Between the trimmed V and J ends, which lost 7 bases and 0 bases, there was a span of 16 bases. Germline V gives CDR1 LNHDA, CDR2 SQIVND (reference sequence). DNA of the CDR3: TGTGCCAGTACCCCTGGCTGGGGGGCCTCCTACGAGCAGTACTTC. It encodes CASTPGWGASYEQYF.

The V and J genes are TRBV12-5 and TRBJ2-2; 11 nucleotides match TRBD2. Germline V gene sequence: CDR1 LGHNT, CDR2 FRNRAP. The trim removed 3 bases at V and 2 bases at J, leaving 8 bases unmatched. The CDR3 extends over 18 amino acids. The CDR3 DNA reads TGTGCTAGTGGTTTTGGGGCCCTAGCGGGGGGAAACACCGGGGAGCTGTTTTTT. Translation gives CASGFGALAGGNTGELFF.

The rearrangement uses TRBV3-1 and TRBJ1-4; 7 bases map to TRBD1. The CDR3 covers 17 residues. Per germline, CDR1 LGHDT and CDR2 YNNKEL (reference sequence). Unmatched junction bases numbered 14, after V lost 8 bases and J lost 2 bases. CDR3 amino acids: CASSSGGSGRTNEKLFF. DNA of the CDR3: TGTGCCAGCTCGTCAGGGGGTTCGGGAAGGACTAATGAAAAACTGTTTTTT.

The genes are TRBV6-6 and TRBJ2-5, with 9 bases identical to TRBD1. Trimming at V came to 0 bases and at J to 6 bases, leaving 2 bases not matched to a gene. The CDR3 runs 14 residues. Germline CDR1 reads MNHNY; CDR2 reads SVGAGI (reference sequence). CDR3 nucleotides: TGTGCCAGCAGTTACTCCGACAGGGGGAAGACCCAGTACTTC. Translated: CASSYSDRGKTQYF.

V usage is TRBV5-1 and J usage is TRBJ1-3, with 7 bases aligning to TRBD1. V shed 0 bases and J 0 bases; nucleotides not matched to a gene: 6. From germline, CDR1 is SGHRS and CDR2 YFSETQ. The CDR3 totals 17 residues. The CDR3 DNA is TGCGCCAGCAGCTTGGCGGGGACAGCTAACTCTGGAAACACCATATATTTT. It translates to CASSLAGTANSGNTIYF.

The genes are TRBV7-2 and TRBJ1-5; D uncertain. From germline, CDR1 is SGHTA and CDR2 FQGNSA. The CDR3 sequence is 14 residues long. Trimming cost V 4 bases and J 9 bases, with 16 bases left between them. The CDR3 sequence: CASSSRTALSPQHF. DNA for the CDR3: TGTGCCAGCAGCTCCCGGACGGCTCTTTCGCCCCAGCATTTT.

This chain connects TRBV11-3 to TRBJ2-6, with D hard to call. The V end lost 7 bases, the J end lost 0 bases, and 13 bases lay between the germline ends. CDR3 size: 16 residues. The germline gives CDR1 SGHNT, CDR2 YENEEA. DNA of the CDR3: TGTGCCAGCACCCCAGGAATCGGCTCTGGGGCCAACGTCCTGACTTTC. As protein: CASTPGIGSGANVLTF.

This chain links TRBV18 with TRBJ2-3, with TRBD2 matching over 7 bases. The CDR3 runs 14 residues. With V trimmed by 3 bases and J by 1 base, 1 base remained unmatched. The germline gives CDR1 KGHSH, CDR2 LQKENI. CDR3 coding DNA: TGTGCCAGCTCACCTGCGGGGGGCACAGATACGCAGTATTTT. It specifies CASSPAGGTDTQYF.

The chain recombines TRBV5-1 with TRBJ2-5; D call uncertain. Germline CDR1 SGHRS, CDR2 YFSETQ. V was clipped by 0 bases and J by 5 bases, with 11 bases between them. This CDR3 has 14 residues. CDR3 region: CASSLEVVGETQYF. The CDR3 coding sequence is TGCGCCAGCAGCTTGGAGGTGGTTGGGGAGACCCAGTACTTC.

CDR3: CASSPGTSGNTQYF. The DNA of the CDR3 is TGTGCCAGCAGCCCCGGGACTAGCGGGAATACGCAGTATTTT. The rearrangement uses TRBV28 and TRBJ2-3; TRBD2 agrees at 13 bases. The germline V gene has CDR1 MDHEN and CDR2 SYDVKM. The CDR3 has 14 residues. The J segment lost 7 bases and the V segment lost 6 bases, leaving 4 bases of the junction unmatched.

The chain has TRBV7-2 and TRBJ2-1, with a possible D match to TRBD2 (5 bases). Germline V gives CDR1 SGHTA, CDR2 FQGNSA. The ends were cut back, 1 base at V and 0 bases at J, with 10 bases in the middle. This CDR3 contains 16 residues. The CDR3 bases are TGTGCCAGCAGCTTAGGAGGGAGTCACTCCTACAATGAGCAGTTCTTC. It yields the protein CASSLGGSHSYNEQFF.

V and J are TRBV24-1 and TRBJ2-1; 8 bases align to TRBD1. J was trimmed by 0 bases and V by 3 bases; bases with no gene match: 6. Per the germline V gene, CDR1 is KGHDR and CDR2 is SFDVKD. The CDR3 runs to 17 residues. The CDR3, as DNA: TGTGCCACCAGTGATCCCACCGGGACAGGCTCCTACAATGAGCAGTTCTTC. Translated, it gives CATSDPTGTGSYNEQFF.

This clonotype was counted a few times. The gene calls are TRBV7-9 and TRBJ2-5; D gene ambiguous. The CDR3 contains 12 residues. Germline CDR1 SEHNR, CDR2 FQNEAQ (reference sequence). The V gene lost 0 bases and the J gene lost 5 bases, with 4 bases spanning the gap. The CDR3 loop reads CASSLAFETQYF. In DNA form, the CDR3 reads TGTGCCAGCAGCTTAGCGTTCGAGACCCAGTACTTC.

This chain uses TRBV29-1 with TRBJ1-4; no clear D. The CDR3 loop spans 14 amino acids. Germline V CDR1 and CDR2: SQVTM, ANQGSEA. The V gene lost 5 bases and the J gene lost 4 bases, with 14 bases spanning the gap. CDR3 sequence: CSVSARRNNEKLFF. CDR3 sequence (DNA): TGCAGCGTTTCGGCTCGTCGGAATAATGAAAAACTGTTTTTT.

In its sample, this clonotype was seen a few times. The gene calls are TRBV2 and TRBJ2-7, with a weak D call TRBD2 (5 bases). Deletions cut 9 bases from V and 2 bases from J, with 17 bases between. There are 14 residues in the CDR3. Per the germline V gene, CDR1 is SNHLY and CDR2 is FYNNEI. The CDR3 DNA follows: TGTGCCAGTCACGGGGATGGTAGAACCTACGAGCAGTACTTC. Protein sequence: CASHGDGRTYEQYF.

As DNA, the CDR3 is TGCGCCAGCAGCTTGGTGGCCGCGGGGGCCAACGTCCTGACTTTC. Translating it yields CASSLVAAGANVLTF. The gene calls are TRBV5-1 and TRBJ2-6; D gene uncertain. The V end lost 0 bases, the J end lost 4 bases, and 8 bases lay between the germline ends. Per germline, CDR1 SGHRS and CDR2 YFSETQ. The CDR3 extends over 15 amino acids.

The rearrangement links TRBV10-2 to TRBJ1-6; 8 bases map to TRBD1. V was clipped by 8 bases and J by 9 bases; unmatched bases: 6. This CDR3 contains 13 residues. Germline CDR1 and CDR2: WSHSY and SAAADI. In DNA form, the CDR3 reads TGCGCCAGCGCTGACAGGGGTGGTTCACCCCTCCACTTT. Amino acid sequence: CASADRGGSPLHF.

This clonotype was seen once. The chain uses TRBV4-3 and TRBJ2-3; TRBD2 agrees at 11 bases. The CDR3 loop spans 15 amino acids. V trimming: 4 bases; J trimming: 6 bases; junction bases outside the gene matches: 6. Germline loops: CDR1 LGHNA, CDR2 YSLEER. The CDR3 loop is CASSPGLAVSDTQYF. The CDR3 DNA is TGCGCCAGCAGCCCGGGACTAGCGGTCTCGGATACGCAGTATTTT.

The CDR3 bases are TGTGCCAGCAGCTCCCCCGGGACTAGCACAGATACGCAGTATTTT. Amino acids: CASSSPGTSTDTQYF. V usage is TRBV9 and J usage is TRBJ2-3, with a weak D call TRBD2 (6 bases). There are 15 residues in the CDR3. Trimming removed 4 bases from V and 0 bases from J, with 12 bases in between. Germline lookup yields CDR1 SGDLS and CDR2 YYNGEE. The whole variable domain, remainder taken from reference TRBV9 and TRBJ2-3, is DSGVTQTPKHLITATGQRVTLRCSPRSGDLSVYWYQQSLDQGLQFLIQYYNGEERAKGNILERFSAQQFPDLHSELNLSSLELGDSALYFCASSSPGTSTDTQYFGPGTRLTVL.

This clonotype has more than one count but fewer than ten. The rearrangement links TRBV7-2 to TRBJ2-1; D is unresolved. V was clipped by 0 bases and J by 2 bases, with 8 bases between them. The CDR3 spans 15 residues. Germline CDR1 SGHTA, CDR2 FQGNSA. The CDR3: CASSLAAGTYNEQFF. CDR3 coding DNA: TGTGCCAGCAGCTTAGCGGCAGGTACCTACAATGAGCAGTTCTTC.